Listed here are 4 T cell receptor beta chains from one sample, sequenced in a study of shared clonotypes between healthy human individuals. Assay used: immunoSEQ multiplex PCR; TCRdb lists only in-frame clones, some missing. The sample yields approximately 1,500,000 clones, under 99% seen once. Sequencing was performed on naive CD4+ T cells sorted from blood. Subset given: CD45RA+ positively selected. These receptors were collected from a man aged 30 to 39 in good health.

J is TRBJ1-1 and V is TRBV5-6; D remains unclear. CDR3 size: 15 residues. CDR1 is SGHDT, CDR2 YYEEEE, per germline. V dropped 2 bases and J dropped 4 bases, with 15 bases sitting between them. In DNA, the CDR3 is TGTGCCAGCAGCTTTCTCCGTTCGGATGGCACTGAAGCTTTCTTT. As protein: CASSFLRSDGTEAFF.

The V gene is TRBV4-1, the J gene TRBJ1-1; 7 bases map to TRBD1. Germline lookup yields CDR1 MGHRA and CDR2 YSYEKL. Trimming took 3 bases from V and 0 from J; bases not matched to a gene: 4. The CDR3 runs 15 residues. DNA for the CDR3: TGCGCCAGCAGCCACGACAGGGCCATGAACACTGAAGCTTTCTTT. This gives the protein CASSHDRAMNTEAFF.

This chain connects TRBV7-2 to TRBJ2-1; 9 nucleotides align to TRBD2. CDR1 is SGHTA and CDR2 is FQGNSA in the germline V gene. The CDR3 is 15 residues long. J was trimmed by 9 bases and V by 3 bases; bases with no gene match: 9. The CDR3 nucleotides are TGTGCCAGCAGCTTTCAACGGGCTAGCGGGGTTGAGCAGTTCTTC. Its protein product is CASSFQRASGVEQFF.

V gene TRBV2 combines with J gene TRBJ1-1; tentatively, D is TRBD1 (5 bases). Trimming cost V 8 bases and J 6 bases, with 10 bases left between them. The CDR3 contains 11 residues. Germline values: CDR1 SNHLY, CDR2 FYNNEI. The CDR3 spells CASEGTSEAFF. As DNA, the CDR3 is TGTGCCAGCGAAGGGACTTCTGAAGCTTTCTTT.